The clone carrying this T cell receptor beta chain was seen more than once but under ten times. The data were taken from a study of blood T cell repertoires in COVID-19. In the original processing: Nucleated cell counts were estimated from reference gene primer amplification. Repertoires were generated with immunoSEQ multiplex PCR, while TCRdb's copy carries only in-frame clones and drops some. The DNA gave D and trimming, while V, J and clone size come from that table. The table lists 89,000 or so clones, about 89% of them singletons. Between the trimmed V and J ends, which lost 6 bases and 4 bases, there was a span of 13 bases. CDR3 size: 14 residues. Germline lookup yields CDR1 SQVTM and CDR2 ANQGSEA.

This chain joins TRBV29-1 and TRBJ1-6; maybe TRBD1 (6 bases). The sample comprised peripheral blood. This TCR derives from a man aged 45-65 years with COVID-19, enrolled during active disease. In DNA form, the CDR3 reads TGCAGCGTCCAATCTGGACAGTATAATTCACCCCTCCACTTT. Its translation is CSVQSGQYNSPLHF.